This TCR beta chain was captured in a study of shared clonotypes between healthy human individuals. Donors had no recently reported acute infections or vaccinations and were HIV-negative. Generated by immunoSEQ multiplex PCR, the TCRdb table keeps only in-frame clones and is missing some. The sample consists of some 2.3 million clones, 85% to 95% of them appearing once. To note about this clone: Its antigen is currently unknown.

This CDR3 comprises 12 residues. Germline CDR1 and CDR2: SGDLS and YYNGEE. Between the trimmed V and J ends, which lost 7 bases and 7 bases, there was a span of 13 bases. Study-level points and caveats: Only blood was sampled; tissue repertoires likely differ. The generation probabilities recorded for non-shared clonotypes fell below those of clonotypes shared by all four donors.

The chain joins TRBV9 to TRBJ2-3; D possibly corresponds to TRBD1 (5 bases). The sequencing input was naive CD4+ T cells from PBMCs. Documented subset: CD45RA+ positively selected. The TCR sequence derives from a man between 18 and 35 years old in good health. Some clones in this sample may be carry-over from other donors' samples. The CDR3 reads CASQGAGYTQYF. CDR3 nucleotide sequence: TGTGCCAGCCAAGGGGCTGGTTATACGCAGTATTTT.